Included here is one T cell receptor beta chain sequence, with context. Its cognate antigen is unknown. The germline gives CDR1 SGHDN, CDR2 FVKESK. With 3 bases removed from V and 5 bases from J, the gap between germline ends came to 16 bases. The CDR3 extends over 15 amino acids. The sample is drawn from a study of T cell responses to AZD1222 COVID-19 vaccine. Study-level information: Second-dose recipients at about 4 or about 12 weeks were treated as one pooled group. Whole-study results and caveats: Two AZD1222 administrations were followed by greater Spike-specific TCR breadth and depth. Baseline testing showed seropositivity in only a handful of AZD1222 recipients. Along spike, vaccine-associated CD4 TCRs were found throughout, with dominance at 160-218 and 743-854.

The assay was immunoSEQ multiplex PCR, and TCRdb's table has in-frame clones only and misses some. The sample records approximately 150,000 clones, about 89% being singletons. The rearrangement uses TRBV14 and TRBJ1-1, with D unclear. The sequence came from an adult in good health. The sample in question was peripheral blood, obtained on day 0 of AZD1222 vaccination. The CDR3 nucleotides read TGTGCCAGCAGCCACCAAAAAAGGATGGGGACTGAAGCTTTCTTT. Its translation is CASSHQKRMGTEAFF.